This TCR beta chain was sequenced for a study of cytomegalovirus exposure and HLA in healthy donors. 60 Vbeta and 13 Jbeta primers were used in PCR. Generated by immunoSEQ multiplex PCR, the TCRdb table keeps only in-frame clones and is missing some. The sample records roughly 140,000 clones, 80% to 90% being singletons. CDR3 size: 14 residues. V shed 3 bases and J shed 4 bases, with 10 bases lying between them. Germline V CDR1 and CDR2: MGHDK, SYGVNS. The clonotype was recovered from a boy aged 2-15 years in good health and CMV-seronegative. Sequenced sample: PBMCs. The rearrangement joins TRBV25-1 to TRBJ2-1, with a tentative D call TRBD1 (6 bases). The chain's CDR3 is CASSEKQGYNEQFF. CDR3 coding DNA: TGTGCCAGCAGTGAGAAGCAGGGGTACAATGAGCAGTTCTTC.